This section outlines one T cell receptor beta chain sequence together with its context. Its specificity is unknown. Per germline, CDR1 SEHNR and CDR2 FQNEAQ (reference sequence). The CDR3 runs 11 residues. Trimming pared 3 bases from V and 9 bases from J, leaving 6 bases between. Time point meaning: week 35, safety follow-up. With topical imiquimod, each dose of the vaccine consisted of 300 ug of mutant IDH1 20-mer peptide. Patients, over weeks 1, 3, 5, 7, 11, 15, 19 and 23, received a total of eight vaccinations. The record originates from a study of a mutant IDH1 vaccine in newly diagnosed glioma. General study findings and limits: The authors found pseudoprogression apparently unrelated to changes in top peripheral T cell clonotypes.

Sequencing was performed with immunoSEQ multiplex PCR; in TCRdb, only in-frame clones are kept and a portion is missing. The data contain tens of thousands of clones, about 86% of them singletons. The sample here was PBMCs, taken from a glioma patient whose treatment included an IDH1 peptide vaccine. The chain is built from TRBV7-9 and TRBJ1-5; the D is unclear. The sequence was obtained from a woman aged 40-49 years with glioma. Some clones in this sample may be carry-over from other donors' samples. The CDR3 nucleotides are TGTGCCAGCAGCTTTGAGGGGCCCCAGCATTTT. It is translated as CASSFEGPQHF.